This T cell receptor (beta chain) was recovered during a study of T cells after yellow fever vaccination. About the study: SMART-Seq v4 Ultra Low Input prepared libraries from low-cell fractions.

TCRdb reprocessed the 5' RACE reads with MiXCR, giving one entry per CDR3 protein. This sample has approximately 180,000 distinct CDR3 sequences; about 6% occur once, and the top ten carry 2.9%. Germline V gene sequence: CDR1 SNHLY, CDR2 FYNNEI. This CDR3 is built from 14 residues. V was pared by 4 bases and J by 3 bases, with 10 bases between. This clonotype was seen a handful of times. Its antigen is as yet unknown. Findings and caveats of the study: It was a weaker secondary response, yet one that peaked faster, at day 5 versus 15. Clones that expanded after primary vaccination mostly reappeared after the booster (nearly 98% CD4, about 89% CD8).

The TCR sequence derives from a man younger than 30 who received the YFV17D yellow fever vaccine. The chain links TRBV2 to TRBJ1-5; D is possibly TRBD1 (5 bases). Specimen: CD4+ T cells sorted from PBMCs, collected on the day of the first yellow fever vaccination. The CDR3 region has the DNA TGTGCCAGCAGTGCCGACAGCCTCAATCAGCCCCAGCATTTT. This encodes CASSADSLNQPQHF.